The 18 T cell receptor beta chains reported below all come from one sample, sequenced in a study of blood T cell repertoires in COVID-19. Method: immunoSEQ multiplex PCR; TCRdb's copy keeps in-frame clones and lacks some. The sample consists of 180,000 or so clones, around 90% of them appearing once. The sample taken for sequencing was peripheral blood. The receptors derive from a man in his forties or fifties with acute or convalescent COVID-19.

DNA of the CDR3: TGCGCCAGCAGCTCCGAGACAGGGAGGACTAACACTGAAGCTTTCTTT. Its protein is CASSSETGRTNTEAFF. The chain couples TRBV5-1 to TRBJ1-1; TRBD1 aligns across 7 bases. The V gene's germline CDR1 is SGHRS and CDR2 YFSETQ. V trimming: 3 bases; J trimming: 2 bases; junction bases outside the gene matches: 10. This CDR3 comprises 16 residues.

The chain employs TRBV3-1 (or the pseudogene TRBV3-2) and TRBJ2-7; D is perhaps TRBD1 (6 bases). Germline-derived CDR1 and CDR2 are LGHDT and YNNKEL (reference sequence). Trimming pared 3 bases from V and 3 bases from J, leaving 15 bases between. The CDR3 has 15 amino acids. This CDR3 is CASSHLDRLRYEQYF. The CDR3 bases are TGTGCCAGCAGCCATCTAGACAGGTTACGCTACGAGCAGTACTTC.

V and J are TRBV6-5 and TRBJ2-3; 12 bases fit TRBD2. The J segment lost 2 bases and the V segment lost 4 bases, leaving 4 bases of the junction unmatched. CDR1 and CDR2 from the germline V gene are MNHEY and SVGAGI. CDR3 length equals 16 residues. CDR3 amino acids: CASSLGLAGTTDTQYF. Written as DNA, the CDR3 is TGTGCCAGCAGTTTAGGACTAGCGGGGACCACAGATACGCAGTATTTT.

This clone was observed a few times. The chain couples TRBV4-1 to TRBJ2-6; 12 nucleotides match TRBD1. Per the germline V gene, CDR1 is MGHRA and CDR2 is YSYEKL. J was trimmed by 0 bases and V by 0 bases; bases with no gene match: 12. CDR3 length: 22 residues. The CDR3 DNA sequence: TGCGCCAGCAGCCAAGATCTGGAGGGACAGGGGGCTTCTTACTCTGGGGCCAACGTCCTGACTTTC. This codes for CASSQDLEGQGASYSGANVLTF.

This rearrangement joins TRBV10-1 to TRBJ1-3, with D maybe TRBD1 (6 bases). There are 15 residues in the CDR3. CDR1 and CDR2 (germline): WNHNN, SYGVQD (reference sequence). The V end lost 6 bases, the J end lost 1 base, and 13 bases lay between the germline ends. This CDR3 is CASRFTGFSGNTIYF. The CDR3 region has the DNA TGCGCCAGCAGATTCACAGGGTTTTCTGGAAACACCATATATTTT.

V is TRBV5-1 and J is TRBJ2-7; 7 nucleotides agree with TRBD1. With V trimmed by 4 bases and J by 4 bases, 11 bases remained unmatched. Germline-derived CDR1 and CDR2 are SGHRS and YFSETQ. This CDR3 is built from 15 residues. Written as DNA, the CDR3 is TGCGCCAGCAGCCCGGTAGACAGGGTTGCTTACGAGCAGTACTTC. This codes for CASSPVDRVAYEQYF.

This chain uses TRBV28 with TRBJ2-7; D gene unclear. Trimming cost V 5 bases and J 2 bases, with 16 bases left between them. The germline CDR1 and CDR2 sequences are MDHEN and SYDVKM. The CDR3 totals 15 residues. This chain's CDR3 is CASSPQALGTYEQYF. For the CDR3, the DNA is TGTGCCAGCAGTCCTCAGGCCCTTGGCACCTACGAGCAGTACTTC.

The gene calls are TRBV28 and TRBJ1-1, with 11 bases lining up with TRBD1. CDR3 size: 17 residues. J was trimmed by 1 base and V by 5 bases; bases with no gene match: 9. Germline CDR1 and CDR2: MDHEN and SYDVKM. The CDR3 is CASSPGGQGVWNTEAFF. CDR3 sequence (DNA): TGTGCCAGCAGTCCGGGGGGACAGGGGGTCTGGAACACTGAAGCTTTCTTT.

The DNA of the CDR3 is TGTGCCAGCAGCCTCGGGGTTAACACTGAAGCTTTCTTT. Translation: CASSLGVNTEAFF. The chain is built from TRBV6-5 and TRBJ1-1; D is unclear. The CDR3 is 13 amino acids. Germline CDR1 MNHEY, CDR2 SVGAGI. With 6 bases removed from V and 2 bases from J, the gap between germline ends came to 10 bases.

V and J are TRBV27 and TRBJ2-3; 8 nucleotides line up with TRBD1. The CDR3 totals 16 residues. Losses at the gene ends were 2 bases for V and 1 base for J; bases not matched to a gene: 5. Germline V gene lookup returns CDR1 MNHEY and CDR2 SMNVEV (reference sequence). The CDR3 DNA reads as TGTGCCAGCAGTTTAGTGTGGGGACAGGGCACAGATACGCAGTATTTT. This gives the protein CASSLVWGQGTDTQYF.

J is TRBJ2-7 and V is TRBV19; D is undetermined. Germline CDR1 LNHDA, CDR2 SQIVND (reference sequence). V was trimmed by 1 base and J by 2 bases, leaving 12 bases between them. The CDR3 runs to 15 residues. The CDR3 region has the DNA TGTGCCAGTAGTATAGGGCCTACAGTACCCTACGAGCAGTACTTC. It specifies CASSIGPTVPYEQYF.

A single count supports this clone. This chain connects TRBV5-1 to TRBJ2-7, with 7 bases that match TRBD2. There are 14 residues in the CDR3. Germline V gene data show CDR1 as SGHRS and CDR2 as YFSETQ. Trimming took 2 bases from V and 0 from J; bases not matched to a gene: 2. The CDR3 sequence: CASSLAGNSYEQYF. The DNA of the CDR3 is TGCGCCAGCAGCTTAGCGGGGAACTCCTACGAGCAGTACTTC.

V usage is TRBV5-6 and J usage is TRBJ2-7, with 9 bases identical to TRBD1. The ends lost 1 base at V and 4 bases at J; junction bases unmatched: 12. The CDR3 extends over 17 amino acids. Looked up from germline, CDR1 is SGHDT and CDR2 is YYEEEE. CDR3 coding DNA: TGTGCCAGCAGCTTGAAGGGGACAGGGAAACGAGAGTACGAGCAGTACTTC. Translated, it gives CASSLKGTGKREYEQYF.

This clone showed up just once. The CDR3 region is CASSEQGYGTEAFF. In DNA form, the CDR3 reads TGTGCCAGTAGTGAACAGGGTTACGGCACTGAAGCTTTCTTT. The chain uses TRBV19 and TRBJ1-1; D may be TRBD1 (6 bases). Trimming shortened V by 5 bases and J by 4 bases, and 14 bases separated the two germline ends. Per germline, CDR1 LNHDA and CDR2 SQIVND (reference sequence). The CDR3 length is 14 residues.

The CDR3 reads CASIRSGGLDEQYF. CDR3 DNA sequence: TGTGCCAGCATTCGGAGCGGGGGGCTGGACGAGCAGTACTTC. The chain combines TRBV7-8 with TRBJ2-7; 9 bases fit TRBD2. Germline-derived CDR1 and CDR2 are SGHVS and FQNEAQ. The V gene end was trimmed by 7 bases and the J gene end by 5 bases; junction bases not matched to a gene: 9. The length of the CDR3 is 14 residues.

The chain employs TRBV24-1 and TRBJ2-2; 10 positions agree with TRBD1. V lost 4 bases to trimming and J lost 7 bases; unmatched junction nucleotides: 5. Germline CDR1 KGHDR, CDR2 SFDVKD. The CDR3 loop spans 15 amino acids. CDR3 residues: CATSDGQGEVGELFF. Written as DNA, the CDR3 is TGTGCCACCAGTGACGGACAGGGGGAGGTCGGGGAGCTGTTTTTT.

The chain has TRBV2 and TRBJ2-3; 9 nucleotides align to TRBD2. The CDR3 loop spans 16 amino acids. Germline trimming cut 2 bases from V and 3 bases from J; bases unmatched to any gene: 6. Germline CDR1 and CDR2: SNHLY and FYNNEI. Here the CDR3 reads CASSERAGGVTDTQYF. The CDR3 DNA sequence: TGTGCCAGCAGTGAACGAGCGGGGGGTGTAACAGATACGCAGTATTTT.

In its sample, this clone was seen once. The rearrangement uses TRBV4-2 and TRBJ1-6, with 9 positions matching TRBD1. The V segment lost 0 bases and the J segment 15 bases; nucleotides outside the gene matches: 9. Germline V gene sequence: CDR1 LGHNA, CDR2 YNFKEQ. The CDR3 consists of 15 residues. The CDR3 here is CASSQDDRGTRNLHF. DNA of the CDR3: TGTGCCAGCAGCCAAGATGACAGGGGGACAAGAAACCTCCACTTT.